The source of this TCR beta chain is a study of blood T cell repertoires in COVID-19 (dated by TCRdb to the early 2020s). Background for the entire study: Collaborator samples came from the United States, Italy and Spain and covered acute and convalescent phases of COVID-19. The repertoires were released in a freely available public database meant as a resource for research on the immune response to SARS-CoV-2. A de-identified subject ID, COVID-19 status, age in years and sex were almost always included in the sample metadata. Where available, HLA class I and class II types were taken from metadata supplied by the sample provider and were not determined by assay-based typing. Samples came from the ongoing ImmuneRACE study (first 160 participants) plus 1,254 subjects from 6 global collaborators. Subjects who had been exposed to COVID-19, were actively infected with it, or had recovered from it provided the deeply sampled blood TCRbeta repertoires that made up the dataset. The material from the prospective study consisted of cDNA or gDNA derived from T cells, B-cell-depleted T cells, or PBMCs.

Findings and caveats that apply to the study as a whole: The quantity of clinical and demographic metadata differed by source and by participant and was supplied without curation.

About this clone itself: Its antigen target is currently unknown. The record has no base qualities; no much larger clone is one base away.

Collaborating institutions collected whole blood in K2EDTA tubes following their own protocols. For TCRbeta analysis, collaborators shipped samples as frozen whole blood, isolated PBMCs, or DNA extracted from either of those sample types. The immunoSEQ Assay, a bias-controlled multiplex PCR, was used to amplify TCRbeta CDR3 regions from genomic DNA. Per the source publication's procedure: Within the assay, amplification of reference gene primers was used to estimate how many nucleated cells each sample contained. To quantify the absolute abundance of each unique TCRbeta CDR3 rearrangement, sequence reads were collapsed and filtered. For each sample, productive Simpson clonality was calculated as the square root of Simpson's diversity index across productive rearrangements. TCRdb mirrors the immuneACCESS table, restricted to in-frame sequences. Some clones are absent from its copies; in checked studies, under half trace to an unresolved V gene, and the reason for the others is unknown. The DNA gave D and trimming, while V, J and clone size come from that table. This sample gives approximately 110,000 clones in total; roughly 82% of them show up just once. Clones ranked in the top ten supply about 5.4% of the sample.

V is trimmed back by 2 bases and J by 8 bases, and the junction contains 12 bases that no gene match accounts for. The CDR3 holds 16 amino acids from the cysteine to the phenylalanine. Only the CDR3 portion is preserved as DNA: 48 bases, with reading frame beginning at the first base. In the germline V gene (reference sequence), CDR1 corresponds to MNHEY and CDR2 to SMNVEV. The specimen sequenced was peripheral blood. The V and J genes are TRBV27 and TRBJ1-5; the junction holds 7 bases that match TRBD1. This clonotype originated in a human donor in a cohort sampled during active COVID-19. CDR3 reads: CASSLRVTGSTEPQHF. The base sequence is TGTGCCAGCAGTTTACGTGTGACAGGGTCCACGGAGCCCCAGCATTTT.